This TCR beta chain derives from a study of cytomegalovirus exposure and HLA in healthy donors. Study-level points and caveats: HLA restriction was apparent for most CMV-associated TCR beta chains in a later analysis. TCR beta chains numbering about 160 were designated cytomegalovirus-associated. Using a false discovery rate of 0.05, a later analysis showed that approximately 18,000 TCR beta sequences were associated with HLA alleles.

V was trimmed by 6 bases and J by 4 bases, leaving 16 bases between them. The CDR3 is 14 residues long. The germline V gene encodes CDR1 SNHLY and CDR2 FYNNEI. Primers: 60 Vbeta forward and 13 Jbeta reverse. Only in-frame clones appear in the TCRdb table, and some are missing; sequencing was by immunoSEQ multiplex PCR. Among some 130,000 clones listed, nearly 80% were seen once. On this clone: As yet, its antigen is unknown.

Material: PBMCs. This sequence originates from a man under 40 in good health and CMV-seronegative. The chain combines TRBV2 with TRBJ2-7, with TRBD1 as a possible D gene (6 bases). The CDR3 DNA reads as TGTGCCAGCAGGGGGGCCTCAGGAGGATACGAGCAGTACTTC. It translates to CASRGASGGYEQYF.